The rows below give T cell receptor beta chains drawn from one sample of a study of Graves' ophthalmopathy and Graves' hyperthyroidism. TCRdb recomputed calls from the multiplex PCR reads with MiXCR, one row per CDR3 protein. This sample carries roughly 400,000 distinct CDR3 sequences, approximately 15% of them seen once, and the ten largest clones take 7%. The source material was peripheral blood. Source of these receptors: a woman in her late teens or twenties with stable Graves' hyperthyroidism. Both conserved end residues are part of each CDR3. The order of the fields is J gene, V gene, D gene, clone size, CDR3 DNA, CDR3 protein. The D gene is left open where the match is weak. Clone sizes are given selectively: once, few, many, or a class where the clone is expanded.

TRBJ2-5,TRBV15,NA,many,TGTGCCACCAGCAGAGACAGGGGAACAGGGGCCGGGAGGGAGACCCAGTACTTC,CATSRDRGTGAGRETQYF
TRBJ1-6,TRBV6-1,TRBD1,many,TGTGCCAGCAGTCTATGGACAGGGAGTAATTCACCCCTCCACTTT,CASSLWTGSNSPLHF
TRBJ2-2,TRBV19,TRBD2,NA,TGTGCCCTCCAGGGCGCGGGGGCCGGGGAGCTGTTTTTT,CALQGAGAGELFF
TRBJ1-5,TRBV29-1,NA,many,TGCAGCGCGGCGGGAGGGAAAGGAGATCAGCCCCAGCATTTT,CSAAGGKGDQPQHF
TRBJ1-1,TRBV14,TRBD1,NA,TGTGCCAGCAGCCAACTAGGGGGCCAGGTAAACACTGAAGCTTTCTTT,CASSQLGGQVNTEAFF
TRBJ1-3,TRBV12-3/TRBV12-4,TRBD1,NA,TGTGCCAGCACTAAGGACAGGGGGGCTGGAAACACCATATATTTT,CASTKDRGAGNTIYF
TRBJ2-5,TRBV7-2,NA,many,TGTGCCAGCAGCCAGACTAGAATCGGGACCCAGTACTTC,CASSQTRIGTQYF
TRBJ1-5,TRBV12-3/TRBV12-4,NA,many,TGTGCCAGCAGTTTAATGGGGGATTCGAATCAGCCCCAGCATTTT,CASSLMGDSNQPQHF
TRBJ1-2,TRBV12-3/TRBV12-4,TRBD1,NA,TGTGCCAGCAGCCCGACAGGGGTTAACTATGGCTACACCTTC,CASSPTGVNYGYTF
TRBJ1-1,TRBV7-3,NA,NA,TGTGCCAGCAGCCTAGCGGGCCTCACTCGGATGAACACTGAAGCTTTCTTT,CASSLAGLTRMNTEAFF
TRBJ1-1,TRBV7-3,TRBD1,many,TGTGCCAGCAGCTTAAGCCAGGGGGCAGGTACTGAAGCTTTCTTT,CASSLSQGAGTEAFF
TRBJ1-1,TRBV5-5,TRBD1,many,TGTGCCAGCAGCTTCAACAGGGGGCGGAACACTGAAGCTTTCTTT,CASSFNRGRNTEAFF
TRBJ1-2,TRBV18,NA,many,TGTGCCAGCTCAATCCTTGAGGGGGAGTATGGCTACACCTTC,CASSILEGEYGYTF
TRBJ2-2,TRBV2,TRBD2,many,TGTGCCAGCAGTGAAGCGGGGGGGAGTACCGGGGAGCTGTTTTTT,CASSEAGGSTGELFF
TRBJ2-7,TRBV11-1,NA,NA,TGTGCCAGCAGCTTAACCCAGAAAACAAACTCCTACGAGCAGTACTTC,CASSLTQKTNSYEQYF
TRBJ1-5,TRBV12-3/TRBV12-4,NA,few,TGTGCCAGCAGCAAGCAGGGAAATAGCAATCAGCCCCAGCATTTT,CASSKQGNSNQPQHF
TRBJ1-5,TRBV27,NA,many,TGTGCCAGCAGTTTCTGGCAGGGGATGGTTTTGAATCAGCCCCAGCATTTT,CASSFWQGMVLNQPQHF
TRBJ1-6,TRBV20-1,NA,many,TGCAGTGCTAGTTCCTTTGACAGTCCTGGTTCACCCCTCCACTTT,CSASSFDSPGSPLHF
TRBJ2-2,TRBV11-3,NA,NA,TGTGCCAGCAGCTCCAGGGGCGCCGGGGAGCTGTTTTTT,CASSSRGAGELFF
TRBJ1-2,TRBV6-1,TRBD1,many,TGTGCCAGCAGTACCACAGGGGGCGGCTTTGAGGGCTACACCTTC,CASSTTGGGFEGYTF
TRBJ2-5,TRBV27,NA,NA,TGTGCCGTGGGACGAAAAGGGGAGACCCAGTACTTC,CAVGRKGETQYF
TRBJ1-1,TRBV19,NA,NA,TGTGCCAGTACCCCGTTGAACACTGAATCTTTCTTT,CASTPLNTESFF
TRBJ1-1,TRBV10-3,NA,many,TGTGCCACCAACCTGGATGGCGTCACTGAAGCTTTCTTT,CATNLDGVTEAFF
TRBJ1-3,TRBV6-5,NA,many,TGTGCCAGCAGTTACTCGAGCCCGGCGAGCTCTGGAAACACCATATATTTT,CASSYSSPASSGNTIYF
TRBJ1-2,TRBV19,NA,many,TGTGCCAGTAGTCACGGGGACTATGGCTACACCTTC,CASSHGDYGYTF
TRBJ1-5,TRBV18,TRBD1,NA,TGTGCCAGCTCACCTCAGGGGGGCAATCAGCCCCAGCGTTTT,CASSPQGGNQPQRF
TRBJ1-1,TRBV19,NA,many,TGTGCCAGTAGTGCTCCAGGGCCTGAAGCTTTCTTT,CASSAPGPEAFF
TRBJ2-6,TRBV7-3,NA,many,TGTGCCAGCAGCTTAACACAGGAAACCTCTGGGGCCAACGTCCTGACTTTC,CASSLTQETSGANVLTF
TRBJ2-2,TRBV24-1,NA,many,TGTGCCACCAGTGATTTGTGGGGGAGCACCGGGGAGCTGTTTTTT,CATSDLWGSTGELFF
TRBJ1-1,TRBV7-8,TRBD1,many,TGTGCCAGCAGGAGAGACAGGGGGGGCACTGAAGCTTTCTTT,CASRRDRGGTEAFF
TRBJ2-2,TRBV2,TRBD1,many,TGTGCCAGCAGTTACAACTCCGGGACAGCGAACACCGGGGAGCTGTTTTTT,CASSYNSGTANTGELFF
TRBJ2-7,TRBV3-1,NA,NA,TGTGCCAGCAGCCAAGCGACACGCTCCTACGAGCAGTACTTC,CASSQATRSYEQYF
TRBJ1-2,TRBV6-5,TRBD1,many,TGTGCCAACCGACAGGGTTTAGCTGGTGGCTACACCTTC,CANRQGLAGGYTF
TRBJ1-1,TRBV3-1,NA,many,TGTGCCAGCACGGAGGCGGGGGAAGCTTTCTTT,CASTEAGEAFF
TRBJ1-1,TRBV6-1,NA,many,TGTGCCAGCATAAGGACTGAAGCTTTCTTT,CASIRTEAFF
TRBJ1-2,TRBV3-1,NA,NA,TGTGCCAGCAGCCAAATGGAAGGGGTTCTGGGACATGGCTACACCTTC,CASSQMEGVLGHGYTF
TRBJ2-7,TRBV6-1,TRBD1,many,TGTGCCAGCAGAGGGACAGGGCTCGACGAGCAGTACTTC,CASRGTGLDEQYF